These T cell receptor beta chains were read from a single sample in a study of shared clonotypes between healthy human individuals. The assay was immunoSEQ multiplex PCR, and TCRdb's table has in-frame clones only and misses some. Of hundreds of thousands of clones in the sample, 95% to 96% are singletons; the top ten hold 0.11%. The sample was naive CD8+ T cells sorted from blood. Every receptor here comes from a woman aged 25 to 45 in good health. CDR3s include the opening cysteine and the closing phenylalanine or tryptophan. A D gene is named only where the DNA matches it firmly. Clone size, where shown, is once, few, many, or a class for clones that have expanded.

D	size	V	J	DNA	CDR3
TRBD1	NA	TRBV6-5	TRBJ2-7	TGTGCCAGCAGTTACACAGGGGGCAGCGAGCAGTACTTC	CASSYTGGSEQYF
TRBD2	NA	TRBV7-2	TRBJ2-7	TGTGCCAGCAGCCCCCCCGGGACTAGCTTTTACGAGCAGTACTTC	CASSPPGTSFYEQYF
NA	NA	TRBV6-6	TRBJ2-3	TGTGCCAGCAGTACCATGAACAGGTTGTATTTT	CASSTMNRLYF
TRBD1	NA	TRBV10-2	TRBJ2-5	TGCGCCACCTCAAGGACAGGGGGCGCAGGTAATACCCAGTACTTC	CATSRTGGAGNTQYF
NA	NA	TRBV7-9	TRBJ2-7	TGTGCCAGCAGCTTAGGGGACTCCGAATTAGACTACGAGCAGTACTTC	CASSLGDSELDYEQYF
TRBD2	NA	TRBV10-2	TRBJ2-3	TGCGCCAGCAGTGAAGGTATAGCGGGGTCCACAGATACGCAGTATTTT	CASSEGIAGSTDTQYF
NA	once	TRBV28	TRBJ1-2	TGTGCCAGCAGTTTTCGACAGGAAGATGGCTACACCTTC	CASSFRQEDGYTF
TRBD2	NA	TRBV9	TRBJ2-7	TGTGCCAGCAGCGTAGATGGTGGGAGGGCCTACGAGCAGTACTTC	CASSVDGGRAYEQYF
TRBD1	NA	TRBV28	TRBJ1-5	TGTGCCAGCAGTACGGACAGGGGCGTCCAGCCCCAGCATTTT	CASSTDRGVQPQHF
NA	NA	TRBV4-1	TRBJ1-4	TGCGCCAGCAGCCAAGATTCAGGGTGGGTTGAAAAACTGTTTTTT	CASSQDSGWVEKLFF
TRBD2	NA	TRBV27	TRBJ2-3	TGTGCCAGCAGTTGGATAGCGGGCCTGAGCACAGATACGCAGTATTTT	CASSWIAGLSTDTQYF
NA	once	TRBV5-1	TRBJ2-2	TGCGCCAGCAGCTCGGACTCCGGGGAGCTGTTTTTT	CASSSDSGELFF
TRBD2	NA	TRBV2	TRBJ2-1	TGTGCCAGCAGTACCGGGACTAGCTCCTACAATGAGCAGTTCTTC	CASSTGTSSYNEQFF
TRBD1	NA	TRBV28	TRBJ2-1	TGTGCCAGCACCGGACGGCGCAGGGGGCTTTCCTACAATGAGCAGTTCTTC	CASTGRRRGLSYNEQFF
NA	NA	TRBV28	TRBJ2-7	TGTGCCAGCAGTTTATCTGGGACAAGGTCCATCTACGAGCAGTACTTC	CASSLSGTRSIYEQYF
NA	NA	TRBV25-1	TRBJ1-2	TGTGCCAGCAGTGCAACCTTGACAGTAGGGCTATTCGGCTATGGCTACACCTTC	CASSATLTVGLFGYGYTF
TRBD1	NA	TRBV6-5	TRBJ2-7	TGTGCCAGCAGGGGACAGACCTACGAGCAGTACTTC	CASRGQTYEQYF
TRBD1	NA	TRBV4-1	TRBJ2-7	TGCGCCAGCAGCCCCCACAGGGGGCGGCAAGAGCAGTACTTC	CASSPHRGRQEQYF
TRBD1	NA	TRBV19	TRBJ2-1	TGTGCCAGTAGTATTCTAGGGACAGACAACTACAATGAGCAGTTCTTC	CASSILGTDNYNEQFF
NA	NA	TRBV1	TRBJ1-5	TGCACCAGCAGCCAAGAGACTATCACAGCTTGGCAGCCCCAGCATTTT	CTSSQETITAWQPQHF
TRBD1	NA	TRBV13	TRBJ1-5	TGTGCCAGCGGGTCTTCGGACAGGGGCAATCAGCCCCAGCATTTT	CASGSSDRGNQPQHF
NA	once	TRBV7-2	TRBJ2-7	TGTGCCAGCAGCTTAGCGCCGGCCGGTGCCTACGAGCAGTACTTC	CASSLAPAGAYEQYF
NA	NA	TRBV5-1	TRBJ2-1	TGCGCCAGCAGCTTCTCGCAGGGCTCGTACAATGAGCAGTTCTTC	CASSFSQGSYNEQFF
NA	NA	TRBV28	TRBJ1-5	TGTGCCAGCAGTTATAGGGATTCCAATCAGCCCCAGCATTTT	CASSYRDSNQPQHF
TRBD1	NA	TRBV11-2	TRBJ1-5	TGTGCCAGCAGCGTAGGACAGGTAAAAGTAAGAAATAGCAATCAGCCCCAGCATTTT	CASSVGQVKVRNSNQPQHF
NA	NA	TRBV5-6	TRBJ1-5	TGTGCCAGCAGCTTAAGAGGTAGCAATCAGCCCCAGCATTTT	CASSLRGSNQPQHF
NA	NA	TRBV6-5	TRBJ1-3	TGTGCCAGCAGCAACGACATCTCTGGAAACACCATATATTTT	CASSNDISGNTIYF
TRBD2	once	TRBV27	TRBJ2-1	TGTGCCAGCAGTTTGACTAGCGGGACCTACAATGAGCAGTTCTTC	CASSLTSGTYNEQFF
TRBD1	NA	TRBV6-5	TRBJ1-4	TGTGCCAGCAGTTACGGCTACACAGGGGCAAGCGAAAAACTGTTTTTT	CASSYGYTGASEKLFF
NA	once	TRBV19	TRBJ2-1	TGTGCCAGTAGTACACAGGGTCCCGCAACGCTATACAATGAGCAGTTCTTC	CASSTQGPATLYNEQFF
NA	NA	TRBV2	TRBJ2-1	TGTGCCAGCGGGATTATGTACAATGAGCAGTTCTTC	CASGIMYNEQFF
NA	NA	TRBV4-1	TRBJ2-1	TGCGCCAGCAACCCTTCCTCAAGCTCCTACAATGAGCAGTTCTTC	CASNPSSSSYNEQFF
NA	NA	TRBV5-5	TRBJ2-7	TGTGCCAGCAGCCCTACGCAGGGAGGGGGAGCGTACGAGCAGTACTTC	CASSPTQGGGAYEQYF
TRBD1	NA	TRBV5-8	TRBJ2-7	TGTGCCAGCAGCTATATATATCCGGGACAGGGGACACCCTACGAGCAGTACTTC	CASSYIYPGQGTPYEQYF
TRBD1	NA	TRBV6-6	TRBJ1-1	TGTGCCAGCAGTCCCGGACAGGGGGTGAACACTGAAGCTTTCTTT	CASSPGQGVNTEAFF
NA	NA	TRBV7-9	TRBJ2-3	TGTGCCAGCACTGATACTTCCTCCGATACGCAGTATTTT	CASTDTSSDTQYF
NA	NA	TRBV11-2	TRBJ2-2	TGTGCCAGCAGCTTAGGGACTATTAACTCGGGACACCTCACCGGGGAGCTGTTTTTT	CASSLGTINSGHLTGELFF
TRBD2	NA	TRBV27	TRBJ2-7	TGTGCCAGCAGTTCAGGGACTAGCGGGACCTACGAGCAGTACTTC	CASSSGTSGTYEQYF
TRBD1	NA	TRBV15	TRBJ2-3	TGTGCCACCAGCCACAGGGGTTCGACAGATACGCAGTATTTT	CATSHRGSTDTQYF
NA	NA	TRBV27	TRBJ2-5	TGTGCCAGCTCCACCCTCGGGGCGGGAGAGACCCAGTACTTC	CASSTLGAGETQYF
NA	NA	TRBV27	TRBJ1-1	TGTGCCAGCAAGATACAGGGTTTTCAGGCCACTGAAGCTTTCTTT	CASKIQGFQATEAFF
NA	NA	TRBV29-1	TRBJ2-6	TGCAGCGTTGAAGACCCGGACCACGTCCTGACTTTC	CSVEDPDHVLTF
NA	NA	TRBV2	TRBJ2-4	TGTGCCAGCAGTGACATCCAGGGGACTGGGGTAGCCAAAAACATTCAGTACTTC	CASSDIQGTGVAKNIQYF
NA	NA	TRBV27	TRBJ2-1	TGTGCCAGCAGTTCCTCAGGGTTTAATGAGCAGTTCTTC	CASSSSGFNEQFF
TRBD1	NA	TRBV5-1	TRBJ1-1	TGCGCCAGCAGCTCGGACAGGGATCTGAGGAGCACTGAAGCTTTCTTT	CASSSDRDLRSTEAFF
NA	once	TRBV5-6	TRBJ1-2	TGTGCCAGCAGCTGGGTCCCTGGGGACTACACCTTC	CASSWVPGDYTF
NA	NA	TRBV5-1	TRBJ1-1	TGCGCCAGCAGCTTGGGCAGGGATGAAGCTTTCTTT	CASSLGRDEAFF
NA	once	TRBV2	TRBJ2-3	TGTGCCAGCAAGGACTGGGTGGAGACAGATACGCAGTATTTT	CASKDWVETDTQYF
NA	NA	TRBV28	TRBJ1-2	TGTGCCAGCAGTTTCTTGACCAGGGGAGGCTATGGCTACACCTTC	CASSFLTRGGYGYTF
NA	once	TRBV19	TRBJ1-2	TGTGCCAGTAGTATTTGGGCGGCTGATACCTATGGCTACACCTTC	CASSIWAADTYGYTF
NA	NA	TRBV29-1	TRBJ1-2	TGCAGCGTTGAAGGGGCCAGGGGCAACTATGGCTACACCTTC	CSVEGARGNYGYTF
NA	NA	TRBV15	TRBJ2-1	TGTGCCACCAGCAGAGATCGGGGACAAACCAATGAGCAGTTCTTC	CATSRDRGQTNEQFF
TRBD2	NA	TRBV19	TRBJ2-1	TGTGCCAGTAGTATATTAGGGACTAGCGGTGAGCAGTTCTTC	CASSILGTSGEQFF